This T cell receptor beta chain was recorded in a study of blood T cells in healthy people across ages. Overall study results and limits: Estimates of diversity drawn from one million T cells were considered underestimates.

CDR1 is SGHTA and CDR2 is FQGNSA in the germline V gene. Trimming left V 5 bases short and J 1 base short, with 14 bases between. This CDR3 region has 15 residues. Using a J-beta primer mix together with a sample-barcoded 5' primer, a second PCR was run for roughly 6 to 12 cycles. TCRdb re-analysed the 5' RACE reads in MiXCR, keeping a single row per CDR3 protein. The data contain roughly 500,000 distinct CDR3 sequences, approximately 30% of them singletons. Concerning this clonotype: The antigen is not known.

The sequence was obtained from a woman aged 70-85 years in good health. V is TRBV7-2 and J is TRBJ1-1; no clear D gene. The sequenced material came from blood. In DNA form, the CDR3 reads TGTGCCAGCAGCCCGAGCCACCGGCCGAACACTGAAGCTTTCTTT. Protein product: CASSPSHRPNTEAFF.